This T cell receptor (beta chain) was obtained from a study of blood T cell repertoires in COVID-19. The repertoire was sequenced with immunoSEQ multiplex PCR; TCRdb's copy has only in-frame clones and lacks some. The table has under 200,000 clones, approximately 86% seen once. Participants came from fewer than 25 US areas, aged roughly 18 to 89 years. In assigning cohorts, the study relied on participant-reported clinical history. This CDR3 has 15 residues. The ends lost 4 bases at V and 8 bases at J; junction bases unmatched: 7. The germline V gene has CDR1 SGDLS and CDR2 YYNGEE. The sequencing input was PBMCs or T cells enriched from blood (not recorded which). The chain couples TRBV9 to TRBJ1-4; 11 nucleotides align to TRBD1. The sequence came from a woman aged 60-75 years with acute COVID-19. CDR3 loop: CASSPPGQGGEKLFF. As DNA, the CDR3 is TGTGCCAGCAGCCCCCCGGGACAGGGGGGAGAAAAACTGTTTTTT.